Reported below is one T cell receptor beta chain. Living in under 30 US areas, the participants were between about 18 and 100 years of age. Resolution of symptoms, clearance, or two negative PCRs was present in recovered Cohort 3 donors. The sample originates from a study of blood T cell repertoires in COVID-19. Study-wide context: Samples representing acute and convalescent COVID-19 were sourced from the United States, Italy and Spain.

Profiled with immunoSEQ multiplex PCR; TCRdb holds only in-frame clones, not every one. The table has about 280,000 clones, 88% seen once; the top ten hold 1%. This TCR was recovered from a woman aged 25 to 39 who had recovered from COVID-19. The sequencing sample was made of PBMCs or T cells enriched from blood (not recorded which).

As DNA, the CDR3 is TGCGCCAGCAGCTTGACTGGGCCCGCTGAAGCTTTCTTT. Residues: CASSLTGPAEAFF. The chain carries TRBV5-1 and TRBJ1-1, with D unresolved. The germline V and J ends were trimmed by 1 base and 6 bases, with 10 bases remaining between them. Germline lookup yields CDR1 SGHRS and CDR2 YFSETQ. The CDR3 is 13 amino acids.